This T cell receptor (beta chain) is drawn from a study of T cell repertoires in cytomegalovirus infection. Whole-study context: Evidence of both CMV infection and a matching HLA type came from public TCR beta signatures. General observations from the study: There were carriers of CMV plus the relevant HLA, and cumulative public TCR beta family frequency identified them.

A word on this clonotype: The target antigen is unknown.

Trimming removed 6 bases from V and 1 base from J, with 15 bases in between. The CDR3 is 15 residues long. MiXCR, run by TCRdb on the reads, gives a single entry per CDR3 protein. Seen here are some 500,000 distinct CDR3 sequences, 30% to 40% observed once, and the top ten hold about a sixth. This specimen was cultured PBMCs, taken from culture after CMV antigen stimulation. This TCR came from a human donor in good health (CMV status not recorded). Some clones in this sample may be carry-over from other donors' samples. The chain uses TRBV12-3 or TRBV12-4 and TRBJ1-1, with TRBD1 as a possible D gene (6 bases). The CDR3 DNA is TGTGCCAGCAGGGAATCCGGGACACCGAACACTGAAGCTTTCTTT. Translated: CASRESGTPNTEAFF.